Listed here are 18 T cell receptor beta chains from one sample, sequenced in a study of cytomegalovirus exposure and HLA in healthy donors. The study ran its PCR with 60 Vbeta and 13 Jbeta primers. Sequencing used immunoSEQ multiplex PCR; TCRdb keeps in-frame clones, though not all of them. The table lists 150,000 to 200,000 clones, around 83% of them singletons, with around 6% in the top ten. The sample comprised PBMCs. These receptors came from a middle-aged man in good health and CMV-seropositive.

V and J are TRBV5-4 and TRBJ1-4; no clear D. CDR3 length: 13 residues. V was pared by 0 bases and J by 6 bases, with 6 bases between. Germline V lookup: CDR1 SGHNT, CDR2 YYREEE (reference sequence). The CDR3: CASSLGQDEKLFF. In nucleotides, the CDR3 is TGTGCCAGCAGCTTGGGTCAGGATGAAAAACTGTTTTTT.

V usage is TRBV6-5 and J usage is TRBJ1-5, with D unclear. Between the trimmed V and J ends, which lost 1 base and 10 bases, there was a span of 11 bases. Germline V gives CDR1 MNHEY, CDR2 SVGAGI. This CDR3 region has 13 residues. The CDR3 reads CASSYYARGPQHF. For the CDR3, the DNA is TGTGCCAGCAGTTACTATGCGCGCGGACCCCAGCATTTT.

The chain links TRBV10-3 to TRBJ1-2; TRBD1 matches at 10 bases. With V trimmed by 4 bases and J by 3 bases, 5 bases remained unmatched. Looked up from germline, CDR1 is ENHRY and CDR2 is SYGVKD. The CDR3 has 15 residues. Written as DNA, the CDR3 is TGTGCCATCAGTGCCCGACAGGGGGCGGACTATGGCTACACCTTC. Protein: CAISARQGADYGYTF.

CDR3 in amino acids: CASSLSREMNTEAFF. CDR3 coding DNA: TGTGCCAGCAGCCTATCCCGGGAAATGAACACTGAAGCTTTCTTT. This chain joins TRBV6-5 and TRBJ1-1; no firm D call. CDR3 length equals 15 residues. V was shortened by 6 bases and J by 0 bases, with 14 bases between the two germline ends. Germline CDR1 and CDR2: MNHEY and SVGAGI.

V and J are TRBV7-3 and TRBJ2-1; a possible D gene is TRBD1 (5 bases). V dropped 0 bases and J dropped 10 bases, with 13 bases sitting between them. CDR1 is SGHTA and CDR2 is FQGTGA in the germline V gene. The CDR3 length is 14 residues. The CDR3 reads CASSLTDSLREQFF. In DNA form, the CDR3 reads TGTGCCAGCAGCTTAACTGACAGCTTAAGGGAGCAGTTCTTC. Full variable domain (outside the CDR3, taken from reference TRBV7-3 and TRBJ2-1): GAGVSQTPSNKVTEKGKYVELRCDPISGHTALYWYRQSLGQGPEFLIYFQGTGAADDSGLPNDRFFAVRPEGSVSTLKIQRTERGDSAVYLCASSLTDSLREQFFGPGTRLTVL.

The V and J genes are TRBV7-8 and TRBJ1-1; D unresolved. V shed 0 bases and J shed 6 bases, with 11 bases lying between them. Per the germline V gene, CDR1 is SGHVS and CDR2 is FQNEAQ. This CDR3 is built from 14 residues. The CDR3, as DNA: TGTGCCAGCAGCTTAGCGGGCTGGGTGTCTGAAGCTTTCTTT. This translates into CASSLAGWVSEAFF. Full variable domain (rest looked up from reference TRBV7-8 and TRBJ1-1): GAGVSQSPRYKVAKRGQDVALRCDPISGHVSLFWYQQALGQGPEFLTYFQNEAQLDKSGLPSDRFFAERPEGSVSTLKIQRTQQEDSAVYLCASSLAGWVSEAFFGQGTRLTVV.

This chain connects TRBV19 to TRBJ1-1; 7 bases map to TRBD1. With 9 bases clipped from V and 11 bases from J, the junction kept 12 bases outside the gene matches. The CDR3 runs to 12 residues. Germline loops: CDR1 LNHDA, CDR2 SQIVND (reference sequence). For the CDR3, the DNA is TGTGCCAGCTCCCATACCACAGGGGAGGCTTTCTTT. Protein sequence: CASSHTTGEAFF.

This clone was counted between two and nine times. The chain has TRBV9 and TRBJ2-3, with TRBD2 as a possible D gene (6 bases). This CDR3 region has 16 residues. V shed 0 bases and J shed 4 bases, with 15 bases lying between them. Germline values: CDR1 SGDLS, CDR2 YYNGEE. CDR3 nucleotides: TGTGCCAGCAGCGTAGATCTCGGGCGCGGGGCAGATACGCAGTATTTT. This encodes CASSVDLGRGADTQYF.

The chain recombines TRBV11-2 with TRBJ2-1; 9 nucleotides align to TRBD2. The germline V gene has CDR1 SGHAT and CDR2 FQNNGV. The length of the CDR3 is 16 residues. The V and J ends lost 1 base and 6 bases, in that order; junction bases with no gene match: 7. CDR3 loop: CASSLVAGATANEQFF. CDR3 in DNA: TGTGCCAGCAGCTTAGTAGCGGGAGCGACCGCCAATGAGCAGTTCTTC.

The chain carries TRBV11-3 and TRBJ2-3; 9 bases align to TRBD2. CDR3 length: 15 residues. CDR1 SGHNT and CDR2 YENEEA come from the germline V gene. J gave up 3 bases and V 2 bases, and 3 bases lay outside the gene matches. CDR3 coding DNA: TGTGCCAGCAGCTTAAGGACTAGCGCGACAGATACGCAGTATTTT. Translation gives CASSLRTSATDTQYF.

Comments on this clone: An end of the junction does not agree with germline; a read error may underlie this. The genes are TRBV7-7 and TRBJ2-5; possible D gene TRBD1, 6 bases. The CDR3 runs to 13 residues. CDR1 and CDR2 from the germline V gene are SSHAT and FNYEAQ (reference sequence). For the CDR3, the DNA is TGTGCTAGCAGCCAGGGGACCGGGGAGACCCAGTACTTC. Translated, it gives CASSQGTGETQYF.

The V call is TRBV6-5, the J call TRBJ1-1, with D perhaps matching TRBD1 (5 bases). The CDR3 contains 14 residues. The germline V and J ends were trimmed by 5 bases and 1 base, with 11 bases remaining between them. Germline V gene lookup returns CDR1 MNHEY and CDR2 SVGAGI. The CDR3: CASSLAGGNTEAFF. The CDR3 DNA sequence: TGTGCCAGCAGTCTCGCCGGGGGGAACACTGAAGCTTTCTTT.

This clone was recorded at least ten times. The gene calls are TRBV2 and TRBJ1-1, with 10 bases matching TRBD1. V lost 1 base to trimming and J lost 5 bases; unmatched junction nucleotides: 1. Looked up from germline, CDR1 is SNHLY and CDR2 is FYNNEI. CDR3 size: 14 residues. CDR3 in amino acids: CASSEGTGGTEAFF. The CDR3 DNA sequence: TGTGCCAGCAGTGAAGGGACAGGGGGGACTGAAGCTTTCTTT.

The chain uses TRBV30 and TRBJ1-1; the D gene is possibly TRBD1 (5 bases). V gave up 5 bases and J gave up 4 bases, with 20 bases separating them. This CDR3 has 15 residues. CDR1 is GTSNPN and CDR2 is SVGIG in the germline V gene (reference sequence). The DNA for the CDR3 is TGTGCCTGGCTACGCAGGGAAAGTTTGACCACTGAAGCTTTCTTT. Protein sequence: CAWLRRESLTTEAFF.

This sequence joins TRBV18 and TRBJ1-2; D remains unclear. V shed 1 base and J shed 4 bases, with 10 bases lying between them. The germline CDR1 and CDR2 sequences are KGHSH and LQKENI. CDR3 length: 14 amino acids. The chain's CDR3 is CASSPQGVGYGYTF. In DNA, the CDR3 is TGTGCCAGCTCACCACAGGGAGTCGGCTATGGCTACACCTTC. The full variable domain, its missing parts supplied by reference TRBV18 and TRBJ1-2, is NAGVMQNPRHLVRRRGQEARLRCSPMKGHSHVYWYRQLPEEGLKFMVYLQKENIIDESGMPKERFSAEFPKEGPSILRIQQVVRGDSAAYFCASSPQGVGYGYTFGSGTRLTVV.

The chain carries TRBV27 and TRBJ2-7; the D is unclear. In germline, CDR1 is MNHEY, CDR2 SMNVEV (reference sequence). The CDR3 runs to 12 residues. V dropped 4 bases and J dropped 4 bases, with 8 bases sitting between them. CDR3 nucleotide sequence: TGTGCCAGCAGTTCGAGGCCATACGAGCAGTACTTC. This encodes CASSSRPYEQYF.

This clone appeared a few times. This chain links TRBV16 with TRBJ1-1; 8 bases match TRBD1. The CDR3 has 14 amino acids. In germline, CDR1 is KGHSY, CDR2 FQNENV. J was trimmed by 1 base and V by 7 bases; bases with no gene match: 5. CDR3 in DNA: TGTGCCAGCATCTCGACAGGGGAGAACACTGAAGCTTTCTTT. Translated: CASISTGENTEAFF.

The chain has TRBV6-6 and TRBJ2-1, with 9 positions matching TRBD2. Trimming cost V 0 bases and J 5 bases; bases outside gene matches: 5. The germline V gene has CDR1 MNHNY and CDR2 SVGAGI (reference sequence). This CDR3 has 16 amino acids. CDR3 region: CASSYSPASGNNEQFF. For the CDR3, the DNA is TGTGCCAGCAGTTACTCTCCGGCTAGCGGGAACAATGAGCAGTTCTTC.